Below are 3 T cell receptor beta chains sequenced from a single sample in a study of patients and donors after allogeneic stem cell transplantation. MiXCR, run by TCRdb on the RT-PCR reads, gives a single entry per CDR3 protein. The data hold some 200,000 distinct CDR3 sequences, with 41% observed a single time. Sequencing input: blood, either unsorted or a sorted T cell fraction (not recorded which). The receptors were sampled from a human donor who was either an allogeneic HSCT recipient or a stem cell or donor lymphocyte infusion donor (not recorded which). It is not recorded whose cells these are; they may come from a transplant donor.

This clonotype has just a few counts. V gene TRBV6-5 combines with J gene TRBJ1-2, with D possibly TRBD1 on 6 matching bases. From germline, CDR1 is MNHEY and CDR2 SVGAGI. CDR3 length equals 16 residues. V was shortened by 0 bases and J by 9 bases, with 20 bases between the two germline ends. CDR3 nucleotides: TGTGCCAGCAGTTACTCGCCGAGGGACACCCCTAGGAGCTACACCTTC. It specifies CASSYSPRDTPRSYTF.

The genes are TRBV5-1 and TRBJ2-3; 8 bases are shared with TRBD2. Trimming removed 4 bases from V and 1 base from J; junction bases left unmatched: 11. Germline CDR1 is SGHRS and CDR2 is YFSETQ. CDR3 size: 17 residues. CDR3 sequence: CASSVGTGRDGTDTQYF. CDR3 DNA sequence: TGCGCCAGCAGCGTGGGAACCGGGAGGGACGGCACAGATACGCAGTATTTT. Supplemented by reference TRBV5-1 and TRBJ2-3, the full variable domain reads KAGVTQTPRYLIKTRGQQVTLSCSPISGHRSVSWYQQTPGQGLQFLFEYFSETQRNKGNFPGRFSGRQFSNSRSEMNVSTLELGDSALYLCASSVGTGRDGTDTQYFGPGTRLTVL.

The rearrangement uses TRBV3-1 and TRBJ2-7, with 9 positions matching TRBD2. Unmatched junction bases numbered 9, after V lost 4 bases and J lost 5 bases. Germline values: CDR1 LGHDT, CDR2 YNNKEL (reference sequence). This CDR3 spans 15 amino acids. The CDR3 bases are TGTGCCAGCAGCCTCTTAGCGGGAGTGGGGAACGAGCAGTACTTC. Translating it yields CASSLLAGVGNEQYF.